The present T cell receptor beta chain was sequenced within a study of blood T cell repertoires in COVID-19. Study information: The United States, Italy and Spain were the sources of the acute and convalescent COVID-19 samples. T cells, B-cell-depleted T cells, or PBMCs supplied cDNA or gDNA.

After removal of 3 bases from V and 2 bases from J, the junction contained 5 bases not matched to a gene. This CDR3 contains 15 residues. Germline CDR1 and CDR2: MNHEY and SVGEGT. The study drew participants aged about 18 to 89 years from roughly 25 US areas. This clone is a singleton in its sample. Method: immunoSEQ multiplex PCR; TCRdb's copy keeps in-frame clones and lacks some. The sample contains about 270,000 clones, 85% to 90% of which appear only once. This sequence joins TRBV6-2 or TRBV6-3 and TRBJ2-7, with TRBD1 identical over 9 bases. The sequencing input was PBMCs or T cells enriched from blood (not recorded which). The source is a woman aged 25 to 39 with acute COVID-19. The CDR3 sequence is CASSYLGQGTYEQYF. CDR3 bases: TGTGCCAGCAGTTATTTGGGACAGGGCACCTACGAGCAGTACTTC.